Listed below are T cell receptor beta chains from one sample, sequenced in a study of T cells after yellow fever vaccination. TCRdb re-called the 5' RACE reads through MiXCR, storing one row per CDR3 protein. This table holds 450,000 to 650,000 distinct CDR3 sequences, approximately 13% found once. Specimen: PBMCs, collected on the day of the yellow fever booster vaccination. The receptors here all came from a man aged 25 to 40 who received the YFV17D yellow fever vaccine. Each CDR3 is given with its conserved first and last residue. D genes are given only for firm matches. Size is omitted from some rows. Given values are once, few, many or a class for expanded clones.

d_call	cdr3_length	v_call	j_call	clone_size	cdr3_aa	cdr3_nt
TRBD2	19	TRBV11-1	TRBJ2-1	few	CASSLLPTSGRADGNEQFF	TGTGCCAGCAGCCTTCTCCCGACTAGCGGGAGGGCCGACGGCAATGAGCAGTTCTTC
NA	14	TRBV6-2/TRBV6-3	TRBJ2-7	NA	CASSSEGMVSGQYF	TGTGCCAGCAGCTCCGAGGGGATGGTGTCAGGGCAGTACTTC
NA	12	TRBV10-3	TRBJ2-1	few	CAISDTRDEQFF	TGTGCCATCAGTGACACTAGGGATGAGCAGTTCTTC
TRBD2	12	TRBV12-3/TRBV12-4	TRBJ2-5	many	CASSSGGETQYF	TGTGCCAGCAGTTCGGGGGGGGAGACCCAGTACTTC
TRBD1	15	TRBV27	TRBJ1-1	NA	CASSYRGTANTEAFF	TGTGCCAGCAGTTATAGAGGGACAGCCAACACTGAAGCTTTCTTT
NA	16	TRBV7-2	TRBJ2-3	NA	CASSSRRVAGTDTQYF	TGTGCCAGCAGCTCTAGGCGGGTAGCGGGCACAGATACGCAGTATTTT
NA	17	TRBV5-1	TRBJ2-1	few	CASSLTRGGASSLEQFF	TGCGCCAGCAGCTTGACCCGAGGGGGAGCTAGCAGTCTTGAGCAGTTCTTC
TRBD2	14	TRBV6-1	TRBJ2-7	many	CASSPGLAGAEQYF	TGTGCCAGCAGTCCGGGACTAGCGGGAGCCGAGCAGTACTTC
NA	16	TRBV20-1	TRBJ2-3	NA	CSAGGPKAATTDTQYF	TGCAGTGCTGGGGGCCCAAAGGCCGCGACCACAGATACGCAGTATTTT
NA	13	TRBV12-3/TRBV12-4	TRBJ1-5	few	CASNRDSNQPQHF	TGTGCCAGCAACCGGGACAGCAATCAGCCCCAGCATTTT
TRBD2	19	TRBV5-1	TRBJ2-2	NA	CASSLPKTSGRANTGELFF	TGCGCCAGCAGCCTACCTAAGACTAGCGGGAGGGCGAACACCGGGGAGCTGTTTTTT
NA	13	TRBV15	TRBJ1-1	NA	CATSWMESSEAFF	TGTGCCACCAGCTGGATGGAATCGTCGGAAGCTTTCTTT
NA	15	TRBV28	TRBJ2-3	NA	CASLGIAEGPDTQYF	TGTGCCAGCCTGGGTATTGCTGAGGGGCCAGATACGCAGTATTTT
NA	14	TRBV14	TRBJ2-1	few	CASSQVMNANEQFF	TGTGCCAGCAGCCAAGTAATGAACGCGAATGAGCAGTTCTTC
TRBD2	15	TRBV27	TRBJ2-2	many	CASSGRAVFGGELFF	TGTGCCAGCAGTGGGAGGGCCGTGTTTGGCGGGGAGCTGTTTTTT
TRBD1	14	TRBV12-3/TRBV12-4	TRBJ2-7	few	CASSFRQGAYEQYF	TGTGCCAGCAGTTTCAGACAGGGGGCCTACGAGCAGTACTTC
NA	15	TRBV7-3	TRBJ2-5	few	CASSLGGLRQETQYF	TGTGCCAGCAGCCTAGGAGGTTTGAGGCAAGAGACCCAGTACTTC
NA	16	TRBV18	TRBJ1-1	few	CASSHLSRGKNTEAFF	TGTGCCAGCTCACACCTTTCCAGGGGCAAGAACACTGAAGCTTTCTTT
NA	12	TRBV18	TRBJ2-7	many	CASSNQGDEQYF	TGTGCCAGCTCAAACCAGGGAGACGAGCAGTACTTC
NA	14	TRBV3-1	TRBJ2-3	NA	CASSQVHPKDTQYF	TGTGCCAGCAGCCAAGTTCACCCGAAAGATACGCAGTATTTT
NA	14	TRBV29-1	TRBJ2-1	many	CSVQGGGDYNEQFF	TGCAGCGTGCAAGGGGGGGGAGATTACAATGAGCAGTTCTTC
TRBD1	15	TRBV7-8	TRBJ2-3	few	CASSPRDSLTDTQYF	TGTGCCAGCAGTCCACGGGACAGCCTCACAGATACGCAGTATTTT
NA	17	TRBV5-1	TRBJ2-6	few	CASSLSLQGTSANVLTF	TGCGCCAGCAGCTTGAGTTTGCAGGGCACTTCGGCCAACGTCCTGACTTTC
TRBD2	13	TRBV6-2/TRBV6-3	TRBJ2-1	few	CASSWGLATEQFF	TGTGCCAGCAGTTGGGGACTAGCGACTGAGCAGTTCTTC
NA	16	TRBV9	TRBJ2-3	few	CASSVTDGSSTDTQYF	TGTGCCAGCAGCGTAACGGACGGATCTAGCACAGATACGCAGTATTTT
NA	12	TRBV20-1	TRBJ2-7	NA	CSAAQGSYEQYF	TGCAGTGCTGCACAGGGCTCCTACGAGCAGTACTTC
NA	13	TRBV20-1	TRBJ1-2	NA	CSASEGRSYGYTF	TGCAGTGCTAGCGAAGGACGGTCCTATGGCTACACCTTC
TRBD1	13	TRBV12-3/TRBV12-4	TRBJ1-2	NA	CASSGDREYGYTF	TGTGCCAGCAGCGGGGACAGGGAATACGGCTACACCTTC
TRBD2	14	TRBV12-3/TRBV12-4	TRBJ2-3	NA	CASRLAGVIDTQYF	TGTGCCAGCAGACTAGCGGGAGTGATAGATACGCAGTATTTT
TRBD2	13	TRBV20-1	TRBJ2-5	NA	CSAYSGRAETQYF	TGCAGTGCATATAGCGGGAGGGCGGAGACCCAGTACTTC
NA	15	TRBV20-1	TRBJ1-3	NA	CSARSWGAVGNTIYF	TGCAGTGCTCGTTCATGGGGGGCGGTCGGAAACACCATATATTTT
TRBD1	14	TRBV3-1	TRBJ1-5	many	CASSGTVGDQPQHF	TGTGCCAGCAGCGGGACAGTAGGGGATCAGCCCCAGCATTTT
TRBD2	16	TRBV3-1	TRBJ2-1	few	CASSHDPSGRANEQFF	TGTGCCAGCAGCCACGATCCTAGCGGGAGGGCCAATGAGCAGTTCTTC
NA	12	TRBV20-1	TRBJ1-2	few	CSPGRANYGYTF	TGCAGTCCCGGACGGGCTAACTATGGCTACACCTTC
TRBD1	17	TRBV4-2	TRBJ2-4	NA	CASSQDGTGLAKNIQYF	TGTGCCAGCAGCCAAGACGGGACAGGGTTAGCCAAAAACATTCAGTACTTC
NA	15	TRBV9	TRBJ1-2	NA	CASSADPTYSYGYTF	TGTGCCAGCAGCGCAGACCCGACGTACTCCTATGGCTACACCTTC
TRBD1	15	TRBV28	TRBJ2-5	few	CASSQTRTGSGTQYF	TGTGCCAGCTCGCAGACTCGGACAGGTTCGGGGACCCAGTACTTC
TRBD2	11	TRBV19	TRBJ2-7	few	CASRSGAEQYF	TGTGCCAGTAGGAGCGGGGCCGAGCAGTACTTC
NA	14	TRBV6-1	TRBJ1-6	NA	CASSEEARGSPLHF	TGTGCCAGCAGTGAAGAAGCTCGCGGGTCACCCCTCCACTTT
TRBD1	13	TRBV6-1	TRBJ1-2	NA	CASRNRGSYGYTF	TGTGCCAGCAGGAACAGGGGGTCCTATGGCTACACCTTC
NA	15	TRBV7-8	TRBJ2-7	NA	CASSPHPTSTYEQYF	TGTGCCAGCAGCCCCCACCCGACATCCACCTACGAGCAGTACTTC
NA	13	TRBV20-1	TRBJ1-1	NA	CSARDTVRGEAFF	TGCAGTGCTAGAGACACCGTAAGAGGTGAAGCTTTCTTT
NA	16	TRBV7-2	TRBJ1-1	few	CASSSGGMVVNTEAFF	TGTGCCAGCAGCTCCGGGGGGATGGTAGTGAACACTGAAGCTTTCTTT
NA	14	TRBV10-3	TRBJ1-2	many	CAISESSGAGGYTF	TGTGCCATCAGTGAGTCGTCGGGGGCCGGTGGCTACACCTTC
TRBD1	11	TRBV6-5	TRBJ2-3	few	CASSSGQGEYF	TGTGCCAGCAGTTCGGGACAGGGGGAGTATTTT
NA	12	TRBV28	TRBJ2-5	NA	CASSSQQETQYF	TGTGCCAGCAGTTCCCAGCAAGAGACCCAGTACTTC
TRBD1	14	TRBV20-1	TRBJ2-2	once	CSAGTGPNTGELFF	TGCAGTGCAGGGACAGGGCCGAACACCGGGGAGCTGTTTTTT
TRBD1	16	TRBV12-3/TRBV12-4	TRBJ2-5	NA	CASSLGQGAPRGTQYF	TGTGCCAGCAGTTTAGGACAGGGAGCTCCCCGTGGGACCCAGTACTTC
TRBD2	15	TRBV12-5	TRBJ2-1	NA	CASGNGLAGANEQFF	TGTGCTAGTGGAAACGGACTAGCGGGAGCTAATGAGCAGTTCTTC
TRBD2	14	TRBV5-1	TRBJ2-5	many	CASSLGGVQETQYF	TGTGCCAGCAGTTTGGGGGGGGTTCAAGAGACCCAGTACTTC
NA	13	TRBV18	TRBJ2-4	NA	CASSPVPKNIQYF	TGTGCCAGCTCACCGGTCCCCAAAAACATTCAGTACTTC
NA	15	TRBV19	TRBJ1-1	few	CASSIARLSSNTAFF	TGTGCCAGTAGTATAGCCCGACTTTCTTCGAACACGGCTTTCTTT
NA	14	TRBV20-1	TRBJ1-1	many	CSARVTQRGTEAFF	TGCAGTGCTAGGGTGACCCAGAGGGGCACTGAAGCTTTCTTT
NA	11	TRBV6-4	TRBJ2-3	few	CANPLTTTQYF	TGTGCCAACCCTCTCACCACTACGCAGTATTTT
NA	13	TRBV7-2	TRBJ2-3	many	CASSLANTDTQYF	TGTGCCAGCAGCTTAGCAAACACAGATACGCAGTATTTT